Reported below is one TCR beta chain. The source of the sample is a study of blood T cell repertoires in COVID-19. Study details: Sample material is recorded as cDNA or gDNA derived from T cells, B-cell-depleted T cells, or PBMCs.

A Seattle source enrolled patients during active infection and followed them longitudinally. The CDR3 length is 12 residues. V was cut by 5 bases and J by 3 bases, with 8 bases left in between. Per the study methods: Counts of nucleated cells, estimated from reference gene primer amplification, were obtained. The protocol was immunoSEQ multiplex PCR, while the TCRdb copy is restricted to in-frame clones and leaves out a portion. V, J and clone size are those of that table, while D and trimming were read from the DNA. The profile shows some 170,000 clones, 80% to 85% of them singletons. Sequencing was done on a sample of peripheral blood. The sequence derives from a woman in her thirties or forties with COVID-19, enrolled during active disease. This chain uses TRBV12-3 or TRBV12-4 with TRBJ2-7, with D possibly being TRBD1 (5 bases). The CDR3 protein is CASSITGYEQYF. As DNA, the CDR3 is TGTGCCAGCAGTATCACAGGCTACGAGCAGTACTTC.